The 27 T cell receptor beta chains below all came from one sample that was sequenced in a study of shared clonotypes between healthy human individuals. Naive CD8 cells were CD45RO-negative, positively selected for CCR7, excluding terminally differentiated effector memory CD45RA+ cells. Profiled with immunoSEQ multiplex PCR; TCRdb holds only in-frame clones, not every one. The sample lists some 2,000,000 clones, about 95% seen once, with roughly 1.1% in the top ten. Material: naive CD8+ T cells sorted from blood. These receptors were obtained from a man between 18 and 35 years old in good health.

The chain recombines TRBV27 with TRBJ2-2; 7 positions agree with TRBD2. The CDR3 length is 17 residues. J gave up 2 bases and V 6 bases, and 12 bases lay outside the gene matches. Looked up from germline, CDR1 is MNHEY and CDR2 is SMNVEV (reference sequence). CDR3 nucleotides: TGTGCCAGCAGCCCAGAGGGCGCGGGAGCCAACACCGGGGAGCTGTTTTTT. It encodes CASSPEGAGANTGELFF.

This chain connects TRBV7-9 to TRBJ2-7; D is possibly TRBD1 or TRBD2 (5 bases each). Trimming left V 8 bases short and J 7 bases short, with 21 bases between. Germline assignment: CDR1 SEHNR and CDR2 FQNEAQ (reference sequence). This CDR3 is 14 amino acids long. This CDR3 reads CASGSSHEGSEQYF. The CDR3, as DNA: TGTGCCAGCGGCAGTTCCCATGAGGGGTCGGAGCAGTACTTC.

This clone has a handful of counts. This rearrangement joins TRBV5-1 to TRBJ2-3; D unclear. Germline V gives CDR1 SGHRS, CDR2 YFSETQ. The length of the CDR3 is 13 residues. V was shortened by 0 bases and J by 6 bases, with 8 bases between the two germline ends. The DNA of the CDR3 is TGCGCCAGCAGCTTGGGATTGTATGATACGCAGTATTTT. Translation gives CASSLGLYDTQYF.

The chain employs TRBV4-1 and TRBJ2-3; TRBD2 agrees at 8 bases. Germline V CDR1 and CDR2: MGHRA, YSYEKL. The CDR3 has 16 amino acids. The V and J ends lost 3 bases and 2 bases, in that order; junction bases with no gene match: 7. The CDR3 loop reads CASSHRGGYTTDTQYF. The CDR3 DNA reads as TGCGCCAGCAGCCATCGGGGGGGTTATACCACAGATACGCAGTATTTT.

About this clone: At the DNA level, this CDR3 is encoded by other sequences in the same sample as well. The chain joins TRBV11-2 to TRBJ2-7, with TRBD2 identical over 10 bases. J lost 0 bases, V lost 1 base, and 3 bases had no gene match. Germline loops: CDR1 SGHAT, CDR2 FQNNGV. The CDR3 length is 16 residues. The CDR3 sequence: CASSLGTSGISYEQYF. The CDR3 nucleotides are TGTGCCAGCAGCTTAGGAACTAGCGGGATCTCCTACGAGCAGTACTTC.

The CDR3 nucleotides read TGTGCCAGCAGCTTAGATGGCGGGACAGTCTACGAGCAGTACTTC. Amino acid sequence: CASSLDGGTVYEQYF. The genes are TRBV7-2 and TRBJ2-5; tentative D call: TRBD1 (7 bases). The J call may be mistaken, given a closer DNA end match to TRBJ2-7. The CDR3 has 15 residues. Per the germline V gene, CDR1 is SGHTA and CDR2 is FQGNSA.

The DNA of the CDR3 is TGTGCAAGTCGCGACACCCGGACAGGGTCTTATAATTCACCCCTCCACTTT. Residues: CASRDTRTGSYNSPLHF. The V gene is TRBV12-2, the J gene TRBJ1-6; the table gives TRBD1 as D, unverified against the DNA. TRBV12-2 represents a pseudogene. The CDR3 has 17 residues.

This clone appeared a single time. This chain uses TRBV10-3 with TRBJ2-3, with D possibly matching TRBD2 (5 bases). V lost 7 bases and J 6 bases, leaving 23 bases between the germline ends. This CDR3 contains 16 residues. Germline V CDR1 and CDR2: ENHRY, SYGVKD. This CDR3 reads CAINESPDSPTDTQYF. The CDR3 coding sequence is TGTGCCATCAACGAGAGCCCGGACTCTCCCACGGATACGCAGTATTTT.

V and J are TRBV5-4 and TRBJ2-7; TRBD2 agrees at 12 bases. Trimming at V came to 3 bases and at J to 2 bases, leaving 3 bases not matched to a gene. Germline V lookup: CDR1 SGHNT, CDR2 YYREEE (reference sequence). This CDR3 region has 15 residues. The CDR3 nucleotides are TGTGCCAGCAGCTCCCGGACTAGCGGGACCTACGAGCAGTACTTC. Its protein product is CASSSRTSGTYEQYF.

The chain joins TRBV4-3 to TRBJ2-7, with TRBD2 matching 10 bases. J was trimmed by 5 bases and V by 0 bases; bases with no gene match: 7. The CDR3 loop spans 16 amino acids. Germline assignment: CDR1 LGHNA and CDR2 YSLEER. The CDR3 reads CASSQDHFLAGDEQYF. The CDR3, as DNA: TGCGCCAGCAGCCAAGATCACTTCCTAGCGGGAGACGAGCAGTACTTC.

As concerns this clone: Other DNA sequences in this specimen translate into the identical CDR3. This chain joins TRBV27 and TRBJ1-6, with TRBD1 identical over 8 bases. This CDR3 has 14 amino acids. Germline loops: CDR1 MNHEY, CDR2 SMNVEV (reference sequence). V lost 5 bases to trimming and J lost 9 bases; unmatched junction nucleotides: 6. CDR3 sequence: CASSLGQGGSPLHF. The CDR3 DNA is TGTGCCAGCAGTCTTGGACAGGGAGGTTCACCCCTCCACTTT.

CDR3 sequence reads: CASSNRDPFSYGYTF. Here the CDR3 DNA reads TGTGCCAGCAGTAACAGGGACCCATTCAGTTATGGCTACACCTTC. This chain connects TRBV6-5 to TRBJ1-2, with a possible D match to TRBD1 (6 bases). Germline CDR1 reads MNHEY; CDR2 reads SVGAGI. Between the trimmed V and J ends, which lost 5 bases and 5 bases, there was a span of 18 bases. CDR3 length: 15 amino acids.

CDR3 nucleotides: TGTGCCAGCAGCTTTATCTACGAGCAGTACTTC. Encoded protein: CASSFIYEQYF. The chain employs TRBV5-8 and TRBJ2-7; D call uncertain. The CDR3 is 11 amino acids. Germline values: CDR1 SGHTS, CDR2 YDEGEE. V lost 2 bases and J 3 bases, leaving 3 bases between the germline ends.

The V call is TRBV9, the J call TRBJ1-2; TRBD1 aligns across 7 bases. The CDR3 sequence is 14 residues long. CDR1 and CDR2 (germline): SGDLS, YYNGEE. Trimming cost V 4 bases and J 5 bases; bases outside gene matches: 8. In DNA, the CDR3 is TGTGCCAGCAGCTTAGGACAGGAGGTGTATGGCTACACCTTC. Protein sequence: CASSLGQEVYGYTF.

V gene TRBV7-9 combines with J gene TRBJ2-5; D uncertain. Between the trimmed V and J ends, which lost 0 bases and 2 bases, there was a span of 10 bases. Germline lookup yields CDR1 SEHNR and CDR2 FQNEAQ (reference sequence). This CDR3 has 15 residues. In nucleotides, the CDR3 is TGTGCCAGCAGCTTAGCCCTAGGCCAGCAAGAGACCCAGTACTTC. This gives the protein CASSLALGQQETQYF.

J is TRBJ2-7 and V is TRBV5-6; 12 bases line up with TRBD1. V was clipped by 3 bases and J by 5 bases; unmatched bases: 9. This CDR3 has 16 amino acids. The germline gives CDR1 SGHDT, CDR2 YYEEEE. CDR3 protein: CASSSGTGGFRDEQYF. The CDR3 DNA follows: TGTGCCAGCAGCTCAGGGACAGGGGGCTTTAGGGACGAGCAGTACTTC.

V and J are TRBV5-1 and TRBJ2-7; TRBD1 matches at 8 bases. This CDR3 is 14 amino acids long. The trim removed 7 bases at V and 5 bases at J, leaving 11 bases unmatched. Germline V lookup: CDR1 SGHRS, CDR2 YFSETQ. CDR3 nucleotide sequence: TGCGCCAGCTCAGCCGGGACAGGACCAGACGAGCAGTACTTC. Its protein product is CASSAGTGPDEQYF.

Details on this clone: Other DNA sequences in the same sample also yield this CDR3. The genes are TRBV19 and TRBJ2-7; the D call may be TRBD1 or TRBD2 (5 bases each). V gave up 3 bases and J gave up 1 base, with 10 bases separating them. Looked up from germline, CDR1 is LNHDA and CDR2 is SQIVND (reference sequence). The CDR3 totals 14 residues. The CDR3 region is CASSIRGPSYEQYF. The CDR3 DNA reads TGTGCCAGTAGTATCCGGGGCCCATCCTACGAGCAGTACTTC.

CDR3 protein: CASSSESVLAENSYNEQFF. For the CDR3, the DNA is TGTGCCAGCAGTTCCGAGTCCGTACTAGCGGAAAACTCCTACAATGAGCAGTTCTTC. The rearrangement links TRBV27 to TRBJ2-1, with 8 bases that match TRBD2. From germline, CDR1 is MNHEY and CDR2 SMNVEV (reference sequence). The CDR3 consists of 19 residues. Losses at the gene ends were 4 bases for V and 0 bases for J; bases not matched to a gene: 14.

The CDR3 sequence: CASSWTVGTGNNEQFF. In DNA form, the CDR3 reads TGTGCCAGCAGTTGGACAGTCGGGACAGGGAACAATGAGCAGTTCTTC. V and J are TRBV11-2 and TRBJ2-1, with 9 positions matching TRBD1. The CDR3 has 16 amino acids. CDR1 and CDR2 from the germline V gene are SGHAT and FQNNGV. With V trimmed by 6 bases and J by 5 bases, 11 bases remained unmatched.

This clone was recorded only once. The gene calls are TRBV5-6 and TRBJ2-3; TRBD1 matches 8 bases. The germline CDR1 and CDR2 sequences are SGHDT and YYEEEE. V was pared by 4 bases and J by 1 base, with 14 bases of the junction left unmatched. The CDR3 is 18 residues long. The CDR3 sequence: CASSPDRGSARGTDTQYF. The CDR3 nucleotides read TGTGCCAGCAGCCCTGACAGGGGATCCGCTCGGGGCACAGATACGCAGTATTTT.

The chain recombines TRBV2 with TRBJ2-5; a weak D match, TRBD2 (5 bases). Germline CDR1 SNHLY, CDR2 FYNNEI. This CDR3 has 14 residues. V was pared by 6 bases and J by 0 bases, with 11 bases between. Here the CDR3 reads CASRDEGYQETQYF. The CDR3 nucleotides are TGTGCCAGCAGGGACGAGGGCTACCAAGAGACCCAGTACTTC. Full variable domain (remainder filled in from reference TRBV2 and TRBJ2-5): EPEVTQTPSHQVTQMGQEVILRCVPISNHLYFYWYRQILGQKVEFLVSFYNNEISEKSEIFDDQFSVERPDGSNFTLKIRSTKLEDSAMYFCASRDEGYQETQYFGPGTRLLVL.

This clone was counted a single time. V is TRBV4-3 and J is TRBJ2-1; 8 bases fit TRBD2. Trimming took 3 bases from V and 3 from J; bases not matched to a gene: 10. Germline V gene sequence: CDR1 LGHNA, CDR2 YSLEER. The CDR3 covers 17 residues. The DNA for the CDR3 is TGCGCCAGCAGCCACCCCCTAGCGGGCGCGAACTACAATGAGCAGTTCTTC. Its translation: CASSHPLAGANYNEQFF.

The rearrangement links TRBV6-5 to TRBJ1-5; the D is unclear. Germline V lookup: CDR1 MNHEY, CDR2 SVGAGI. The CDR3 sequence is 14 residues long. Trimming removed 6 bases from V and 9 bases from J, with 18 bases in between. The CDR3 sequence is CASRPDRANWPQHF. DNA of the CDR3: TGTGCCAGCAGGCCGGACCGAGCGAACTGGCCCCAGCATTTT.

This clone is a singleton in its sample. The sample has other DNA sequences that encode this CDR3 too. The gene calls are TRBV4-3 and TRBJ1-5; 7 bases align to TRBD1. With 1 base clipped from V and 1 base from J, the junction kept 1 base outside the gene matches. CDR3 length equals 15 residues. Per the germline V gene, CDR1 is LGHNA and CDR2 is YSLEER. CDR3 sequence: CASSQGQGSNQPQHF. The CDR3, as DNA: TGCGCCAGCAGCCAAGGACAGGGAAGCAATCAGCCCCAGCATTTT.

The genes are TRBV2 and TRBJ1-1; D gene unclear. Looked up from germline, CDR1 is SNHLY and CDR2 is FYNNEI. The CDR3 sequence is 12 residues long. V lost 8 bases and J lost 4, with 11 bases in between. The CDR3 DNA reads as TGTGCCAGCGTACTGGGAGGCACTGAAGCTTTCTTT. Translation gives CASVLGGTEAFF.

The chain couples TRBV6-5 to TRBJ2-2; no reliable D call. The CDR3 covers 12 residues. Germline assignment: CDR1 MNHEY and CDR2 SVGAGI. V shed 2 bases and J shed 7 bases, with 5 bases lying between them. CDR3 protein: CASSYAGGELFF. The CDR3 bases are TGTGCCAGCAGTTACGCTGGCGGGGAGCTGTTTTTT.